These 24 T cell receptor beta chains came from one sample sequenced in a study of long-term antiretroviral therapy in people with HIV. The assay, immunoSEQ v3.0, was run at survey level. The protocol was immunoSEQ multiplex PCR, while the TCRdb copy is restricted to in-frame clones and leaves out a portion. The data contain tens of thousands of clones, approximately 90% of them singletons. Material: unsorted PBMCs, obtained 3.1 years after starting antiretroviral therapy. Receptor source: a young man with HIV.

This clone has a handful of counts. The chain's CDR3 is CASSQDLATMAQHF. The CDR3 nucleotides are TGCGCCAGCAGCCAAGATCTTGCCACTATGGCCCAGCATTTT. The chain has TRBV4-1 and TRBJ1-5; D unresolved. The CDR3 extends over 14 amino acids. The germline V and J ends were trimmed by 0 bases and 11 bases, with 14 bases remaining between them. CDR1 is MGHRA, CDR2 YSYEKL, per germline.

CDR3 protein: CASSLSGQGGSNQPQHF. CDR3 nucleotide sequence: TGTGCCAGCAGTTTATCAGGACAGGGAGGTAGCAATCAGCCCCAGCATTTT. This chain uses TRBV27 with TRBJ1-5; TRBD1 aligns across 8 bases. This CDR3 is 17 amino acids long. The V gene's germline CDR1 is MNHEY and CDR2 SMNVEV (reference sequence). V shed 0 bases and J 0 bases; nucleotides not matched to a gene: 4.

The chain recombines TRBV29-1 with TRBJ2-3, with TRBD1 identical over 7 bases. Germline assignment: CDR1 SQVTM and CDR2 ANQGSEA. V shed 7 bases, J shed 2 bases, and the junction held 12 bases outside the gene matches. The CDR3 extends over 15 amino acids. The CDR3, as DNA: TGCAGCGCCGGGCGACAGGGAGTTTCCACAGATACGCAGTATTTT. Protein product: CSAGRQGVSTDTQYF.

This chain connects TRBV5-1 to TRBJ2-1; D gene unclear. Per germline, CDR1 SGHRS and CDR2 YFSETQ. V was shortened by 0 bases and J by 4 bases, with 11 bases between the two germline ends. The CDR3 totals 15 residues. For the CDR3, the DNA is TGCGCCAGCAGCTTGGCCAGCAGCCTATACAATGAGCAGTTCTTC. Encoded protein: CASSLASSLYNEQFF.

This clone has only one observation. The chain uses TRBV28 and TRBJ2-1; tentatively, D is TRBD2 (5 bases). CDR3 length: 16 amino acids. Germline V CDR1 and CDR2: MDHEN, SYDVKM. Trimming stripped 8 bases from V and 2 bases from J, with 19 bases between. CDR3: CASFGPGNKTYNEQFF. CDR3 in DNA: TGTGCCAGCTTTGGGCCGGGAAACAAGACCTACAATGAGCAGTTCTTC.

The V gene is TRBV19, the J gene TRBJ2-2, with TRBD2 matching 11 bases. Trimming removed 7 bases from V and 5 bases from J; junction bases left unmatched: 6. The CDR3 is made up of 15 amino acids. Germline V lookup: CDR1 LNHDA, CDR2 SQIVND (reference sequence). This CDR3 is CASTKLAGDTGELFF. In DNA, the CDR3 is TGTGCCAGTACCAAACTAGCGGGAGATACCGGGGAGCTGTTTTTT.

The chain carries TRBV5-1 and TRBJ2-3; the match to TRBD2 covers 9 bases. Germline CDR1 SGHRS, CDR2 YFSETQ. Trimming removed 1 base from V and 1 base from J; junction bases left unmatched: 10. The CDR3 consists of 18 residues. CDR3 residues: CASSLTIAGAGGTDTQYF. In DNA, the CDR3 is TGCGCCAGCAGCTTGACTATAGCGGGGGCAGGGGGCACAGATACGCAGTATTTT. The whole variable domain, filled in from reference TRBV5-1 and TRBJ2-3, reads KAGVTQTPRYLIKTRGQQVTLSCSPISGHRSVSWYQQTPGQGLQFLFEYFSETQRNKGNFPGRFSGRQFSNSRSEMNVSTLELGDSALYLCASSLTIAGAGGTDTQYFGPGTRLTVL.

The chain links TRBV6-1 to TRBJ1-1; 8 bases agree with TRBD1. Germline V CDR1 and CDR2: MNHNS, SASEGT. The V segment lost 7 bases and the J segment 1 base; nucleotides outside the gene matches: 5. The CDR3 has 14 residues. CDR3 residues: CASTKGTGNTEAFF. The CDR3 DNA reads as TGTGCCAGCACTAAAGGGACAGGGAACACTGAAGCTTTCTTT.

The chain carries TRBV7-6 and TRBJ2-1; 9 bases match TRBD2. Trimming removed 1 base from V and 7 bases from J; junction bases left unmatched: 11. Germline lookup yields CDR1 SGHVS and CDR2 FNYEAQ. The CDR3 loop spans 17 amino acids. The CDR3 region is CASSLGLRGGVNNEQFF. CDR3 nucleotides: TGTGCCAGCAGCTTAGGTTTGCGGGGGGGCGTTAATAATGAGCAGTTCTTC.

CDR3 DNA: TGTGCCAGCAGCGTGACAGGGGCGAATGAAAAACTGTTTTTT. Protein sequence: CASSVTGANEKLFF. The chain joins TRBV2 to TRBJ1-4, with TRBD1 matching over 8 bases. The CDR3 contains 14 residues. The germline gives CDR1 SNHLY, CDR2 FYNNEI. Trimming removed 6 bases from V and 5 bases from J; junction bases left unmatched: 5.

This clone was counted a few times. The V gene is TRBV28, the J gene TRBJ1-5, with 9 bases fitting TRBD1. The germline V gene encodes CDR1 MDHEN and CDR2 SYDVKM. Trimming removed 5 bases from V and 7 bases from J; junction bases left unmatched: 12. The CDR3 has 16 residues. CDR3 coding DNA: TGTGCCAGCAGTGGGGGGACAGGGAGCCTCCGGCAGCCCCAGCATTTT. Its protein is CASSGGTGSLRQPQHF.

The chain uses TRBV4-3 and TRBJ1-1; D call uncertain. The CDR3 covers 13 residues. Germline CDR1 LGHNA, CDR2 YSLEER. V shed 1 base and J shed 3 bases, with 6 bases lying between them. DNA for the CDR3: TGCGCCAGCAGCCAAGTGGGGTACACTGAAGCTTTCTTT. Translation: CASSQVGYTEAFF.

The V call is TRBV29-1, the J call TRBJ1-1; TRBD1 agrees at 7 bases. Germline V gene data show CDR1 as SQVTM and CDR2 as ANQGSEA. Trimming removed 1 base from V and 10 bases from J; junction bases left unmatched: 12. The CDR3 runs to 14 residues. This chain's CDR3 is CSVEAPGTDSRAFF. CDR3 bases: TGCAGCGTTGAAGCCCCCGGGACAGACTCTAGAGCTTTCTTT.

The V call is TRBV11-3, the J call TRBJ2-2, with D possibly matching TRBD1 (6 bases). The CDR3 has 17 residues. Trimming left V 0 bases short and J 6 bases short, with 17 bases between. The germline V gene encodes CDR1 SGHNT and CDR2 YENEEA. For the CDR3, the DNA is TGTGCCAGCAGCTTAGAAGGGGTGGGGGCCCACCCCGGGGAGCTGTTTTTT. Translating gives CASSLEGVGAHPGELFF.

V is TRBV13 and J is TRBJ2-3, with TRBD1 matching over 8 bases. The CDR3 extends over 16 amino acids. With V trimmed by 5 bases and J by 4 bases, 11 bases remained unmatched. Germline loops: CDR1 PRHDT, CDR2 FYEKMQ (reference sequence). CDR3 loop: CASSSTGTGFPDTQYF. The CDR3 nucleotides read TGTGCCAGCAGCAGTACCGGGACAGGTTTCCCAGATACGCAGTATTTT.

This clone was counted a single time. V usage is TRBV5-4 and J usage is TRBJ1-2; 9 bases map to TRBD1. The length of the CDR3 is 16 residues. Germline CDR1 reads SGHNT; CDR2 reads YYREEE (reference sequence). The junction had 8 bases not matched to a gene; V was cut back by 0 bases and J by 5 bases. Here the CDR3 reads CASSLDPGTGPYGYTF. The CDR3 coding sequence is TGTGCCAGCAGCTTGGACCCCGGGACAGGGCCTTATGGCTACACCTTC.

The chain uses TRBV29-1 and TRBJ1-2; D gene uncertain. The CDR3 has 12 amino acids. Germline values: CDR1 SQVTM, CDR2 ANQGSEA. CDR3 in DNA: TGCAGTTCTGGCGACACCCTCTATGGCTACACCTTC. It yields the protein CSSGDTLYGYTF.

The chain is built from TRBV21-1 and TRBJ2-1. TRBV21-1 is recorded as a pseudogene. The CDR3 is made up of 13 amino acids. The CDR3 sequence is CASRKQGPDEQFF. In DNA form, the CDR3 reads TGTGCCAGCAGAAAACAGGGACCGGATGAGCAGTTCTTC.

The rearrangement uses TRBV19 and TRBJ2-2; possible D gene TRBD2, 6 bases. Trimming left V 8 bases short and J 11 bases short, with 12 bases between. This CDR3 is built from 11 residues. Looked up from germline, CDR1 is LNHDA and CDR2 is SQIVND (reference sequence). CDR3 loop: CASWEAGELFF. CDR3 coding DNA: TGTGCCAGTTGGGAGGCGGGTGAGCTGTTTTTT.

The CDR3 region is CASSVGAGFGVYGYTF. CDR3 nucleotides: TGTGCCAGCAGCGTAGGCGCAGGGTTTGGAGTCTATGGCTACACCTTC. The rearrangement uses TRBV9 and TRBJ1-2; tentatively, D is TRBD1 (5 bases). CDR3 length equals 16 residues. The germline V gene encodes CDR1 SGDLS and CDR2 YYNGEE. Deletions cut 0 bases from V and 4 bases from J, with 16 bases between.

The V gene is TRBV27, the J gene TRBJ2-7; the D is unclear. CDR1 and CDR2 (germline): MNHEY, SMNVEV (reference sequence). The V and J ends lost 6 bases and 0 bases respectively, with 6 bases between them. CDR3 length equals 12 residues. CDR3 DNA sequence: TGTGCCAGCAGCCCTAACTCCTACGAGCAGTACTTC. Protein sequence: CASSPNSYEQYF.

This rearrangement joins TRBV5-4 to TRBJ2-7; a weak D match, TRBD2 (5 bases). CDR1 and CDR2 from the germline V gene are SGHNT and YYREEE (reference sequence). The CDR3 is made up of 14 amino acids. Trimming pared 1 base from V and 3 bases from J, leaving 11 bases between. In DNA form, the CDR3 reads TGTGCCAGCAGCTTGTCGGGAAAGAACTACGAGCAGTACTTC. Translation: CASSLSGKNYEQYF.

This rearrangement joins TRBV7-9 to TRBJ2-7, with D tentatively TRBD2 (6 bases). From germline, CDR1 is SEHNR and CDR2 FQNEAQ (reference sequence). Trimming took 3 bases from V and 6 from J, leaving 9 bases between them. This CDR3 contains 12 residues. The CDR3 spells CASSLEGREQYF. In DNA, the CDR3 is TGTGCCAGCAGCTTGGAGGGCCGCGAGCAGTACTTC.

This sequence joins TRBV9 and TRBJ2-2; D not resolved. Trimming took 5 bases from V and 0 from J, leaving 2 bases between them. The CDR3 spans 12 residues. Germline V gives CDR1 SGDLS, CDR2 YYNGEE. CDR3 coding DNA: TGTGCCAGCAGGCCGAACACCGGGGAGCTGTTTTTT. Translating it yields CASRPNTGELFF.